The clone carrying this T cell receptor beta chain came up a few times. The antigen is undetermined. The V gene's germline CDR1 is LGHNA and CDR2 YSLEER. V lost 3 bases to trimming and J lost 1 base; unmatched junction nucleotides: 4. The CDR3 sequence is 15 residues long. Using a J-beta primer mix together with a sample-barcoded 5' primer, a second PCR was run for roughly 6 to 12 cycles. TCRdb redid the calling of the 5' RACE reads with MiXCR, one entry per CDR3 protein. Of around 990,000 distinct CDR3 sequences detected, roughly 24% appear once; the ten largest clones hold approximately 0.7%. Individuals who donated were healthy Caucasians from Russia aged roughly 6 to 90. The record originates from a study of blood T cells in healthy people across ages. Study outcomes and limitations: The study found more naive CD4+ cells and higher diversity in long-lived than aged donors.

These data were likewise used in another study, on T cells of mothers and their children. That work adds: cDNA was synthesized from all extracted RNA at roughly 1.5 ug per reaction.

The chain has TRBV4-3 and TRBJ1-1; 8 nucleotides align to TRBD1. Source material: blood. The sequence was obtained from a girl aged 2 to 10 in good health. CDR3 DNA sequence: TGCGCCAGCAGCCAGGACAGGGCGTCGAACACTGAAGCTTTCTTT. This codes for CASSQDRASNTEAFF.